The rows below give T cell receptor beta chains drawn from one sample of a study of cytomegalovirus exposure and HLA in healthy donors. Clones were sequenced by immunoSEQ multiplex PCR, and TCRdb holds only the in-frame ones, with some missing. Among under 200,000 clones listed, roughly nine tenths were seen once. The source material was PBMCs. These receptors came from a man aged 18 to 30 in good health and CMV-seropositive. Each CDR3 is given with its conserved first and last residue. The D gene is left open where the match is weak. Clone size is shown for a subset of rows, as once, few, many or a class of expanded clone.

v_call: TRBV13; d_call: NA; clone_size: NA; j_call: TRBJ2-7; cdr3_aa: CASSLEGVTYEQYF; cdr3_nt: TGTGCCAGCAGCTTAGAAGGGGTGACCTACGAGCAGTACTTC
v_call: TRBV10-3; d_call: TRBD2; clone_size: NA; j_call: TRBJ2-1; cdr3_aa: CAISKGLADSYNEQFF; cdr3_nt: TGTGCCATCAGTAAGGGACTAGCGGACTCCTACAATGAGCAGTTCTTC
v_call: TRBV18; d_call: NA; clone_size: few; j_call: TRBJ1-1; cdr3_aa: CASSPGMNTEAFF; cdr3_nt: TGTGCCAGCTCACCCGGGATGAACACTGAAGCTTTCTTT
v_call: TRBV21-1; d_call: NA; clone_size: NA; j_call: TRBJ2-1; cdr3_aa: CASSKEERELLGNEQFF; cdr3_nt: TGTGCCAGCAGCAAAGAGGAGCGGGAATTACTAGGCAATGAGCAGTTCTTC
v_call: TRBV10-3; d_call: NA; clone_size: NA; j_call: TRBJ2-2; cdr3_aa: CATKGLGQGELFF; cdr3_nt: TGTGCCACCAAGGGATTGGGACAAGGGGAGCTGTTTTTT
v_call: TRBV27; d_call: NA; clone_size: NA; j_call: TRBJ2-7; cdr3_aa: CASSPGLRFGEQYF; cdr3_nt: TGTGCCAGCAGCCCCGGACTCCGTTTTGGTGAGCAGTACTTC
v_call: TRBV6-4; d_call: NA; clone_size: many; j_call: TRBJ2-1; cdr3_aa: CASGASHLNEQFF; cdr3_nt: TGTGCCAGCGGAGCCTCCCACCTTAATGAGCAGTTCTTC
v_call: TRBV5-8; d_call: NA; clone_size: NA; j_call: TRBJ2-4; cdr3_aa: CASSPETVLNIQYF; cdr3_nt: TGTGCCAGCAGCCCGGAGACGGTTTTGAACATTCAGTACTTC
v_call: TRBV4-1; d_call: NA; clone_size: NA; j_call: TRBJ2-1; cdr3_aa: CASSQDARPGRQFF; cdr3_nt: TGCGCCAGCAGCCAAGATGCTCGTCCAGGTAGGCAGTTCTTC
v_call: TRBV19; d_call: TRBD1; clone_size: NA; j_call: TRBJ2-1; cdr3_aa: CASTPGQGLSYNEQFF; cdr3_nt: TGTGCCAGTACCCCCGGACAGGGTTTATCCTACAATGAGCAGTTCTTC
v_call: TRBV7-8; d_call: NA; clone_size: NA; j_call: TRBJ2-1; cdr3_aa: CASSFVSYEQFF; cdr3_nt: TGTGCCAGCAGCTTCGTTTCCTATGAGCAGTTCTTC
v_call: TRBV11-3; d_call: TRBD2; clone_size: once; j_call: TRBJ2-2; cdr3_aa: CASSLDGLAGGSNTGELFF; cdr3_nt: TGTGCCAGCAGCTTAGATGGGTTAGCGGGAGGATCGAACACCGGGGAGCTGTTTTTT
v_call: TRBV19; d_call: NA; clone_size: NA; j_call: TRBJ2-6; cdr3_aa: CASTLAYRASGANVLTF; cdr3_nt: TGTGCCAGTACTCTCGCCTACAGGGCCTCTGGGGCCAACGTCCTGACTTTC
v_call: TRBV25-1; d_call: TRBD2; clone_size: NA; j_call: TRBJ2-1; cdr3_aa: CASSSPLLAGKESEQFF; cdr3_nt: TGTGCCAGCAGTTCCCCACTACTAGCGGGAAAGGAGAGTGAGCAGTTCTTC
v_call: TRBV13; d_call: NA; clone_size: NA; j_call: TRBJ2-7; cdr3_aa: CASSLKQTYEQYF; cdr3_nt: TGTGCCAGCAGCTTAAAACAAACCTACGAGCAGTACTTC
v_call: TRBV11-3; d_call: NA; clone_size: NA; j_call: TRBJ2-1; cdr3_aa: CASSLGLRTAAYNEQFF; cdr3_nt: TGTGCCAGCAGCCTAGGCCTAAGGACAGCCGCATACAATGAGCAGTTCTTC
v_call: TRBV10-3; d_call: NA; clone_size: NA; j_call: TRBJ2-7; cdr3_aa: CAISELGALPTSQYF; cdr3_nt: TGTGCCATCAGTGAGTTAGGGGCCCTACCTACGAGTCAGTACTTC
v_call: TRBV5-1; d_call: NA; clone_size: NA; j_call: TRBJ2-1; cdr3_aa: CASSLGESLYNEQFF; cdr3_nt: TGCGCCAGCAGCTTGGGAGAGTCCCTCTACAATGAGCAGTTCTTC
v_call: TRBV5-1; d_call: TRBD1; clone_size: NA; j_call: TRBJ2-1; cdr3_aa: CASSLGGGAGNEQFF; cdr3_nt: TGCGCCAGCAGCTTGGGAGGGGGCGCCGGCAATGAGCAGTTCTTC
v_call: TRBV5-4; d_call: TRBD2; clone_size: NA; j_call: TRBJ2-2; cdr3_aa: CASSSGLAGSGELFF; cdr3_nt: TGTGCCAGCAGCTCCGGACTAGCGGGATCCGGGGAGCTGTTTTTT
v_call: TRBV7-2; d_call: TRBD2; clone_size: NA; j_call: TRBJ2-7; cdr3_aa: CATSPRTSGSAEQYF; cdr3_nt: TGTGCCACCTCACCGCGGACTAGCGGGAGTGCCGAGCAGTACTTC
v_call: TRBV19; d_call: NA; clone_size: NA; j_call: TRBJ1-5; cdr3_aa: CASSTDRYNQPQHF; cdr3_nt: TGTGCCAGTAGTACGGACAGATACAATCAGCCCCAGCATTTT
v_call: TRBV27; d_call: TRBD1; clone_size: NA; j_call: TRBJ1-1; cdr3_aa: CASSPRQGFTEAFF; cdr3_nt: TGTGCCAGCAGTCCCCGACAGGGGTTCACTGAAGCTTTCTTT
v_call: TRBV29-1; d_call: TRBD1; clone_size: NA; j_call: TRBJ1-2; cdr3_aa: CSVEVGSGGGYTF; cdr3_nt: TGCAGCGTTGAAGTAGGTTCAGGGGGTGGCTACACCTTC
v_call: TRBV11-2; d_call: NA; clone_size: NA; j_call: TRBJ2-7; cdr3_aa: CASSNVLGSNYEQYF; cdr3_nt: TGTGCCAGCAGCAACGTTCTGGGGAGTAACTACGAGCAGTACTTC
v_call: TRBV6-1; d_call: TRBD2; clone_size: NA; j_call: TRBJ2-1; cdr3_aa: CASSTSGKSYNEQFF; cdr3_nt: TGTGCCAGCAGTACTAGCGGTAAATCCTACAATGAGCAGTTCTTC
v_call: TRBV7-6; d_call: TRBD2; clone_size: NA; j_call: TRBJ2-3; cdr3_aa: CASSARLAGTATYTQYF; cdr3_nt: TGTGCCAGCAGCGCGCGACTAGCGGGAACCGCCACGTATACGCAGTATTTT